These T cell receptor beta chains were read from a single sample in a study of cytomegalovirus exposure and HLA in healthy donors. The data were produced by immunoSEQ multiplex PCR, yet TCRdb's version contains in-frame clones alone and is incomplete. The sample includes about 120,000 clones, under 90% of them seen just once. The sequenced sample was PBMCs. The receptor source for this set is a middle-aged woman in good health and CMV-seropositive. Both conserved end residues are part of each CDR3. Fields, in order: clone size, CDR3 length, J gene, D gene, V gene, CDR3 protein, CDR3 DNA. D genes are given only for firm matches. Clone size, where shown, is once, few, many, or a class for clones that have expanded.

>NA|11|TRBJ2-7|NA|TRBV27
CASSPRYEQYF
TGTGCCAGCAGTCCCCGTTACGAGCAGTACTTC
>NA|17|TRBJ1-1|TRBD1|TRBV7-9
CASSLEGQEGNTTEAFF
TGTGCCAGCAGCTTAGAGGGACAGGAGGGGAATACCACTGAAGCTTTCTTT
>NA|17|TRBJ2-5|TRBD2|TRBV27
CASSSHGTSGRVETQYF
TGTGCCAGCAGTTCCCACGGGACTAGCGGGAGGGTTGAGACCCAGTACTTC
>NA|17|TRBJ2-7|NA|TRBV7-9
CASSFGLPWSSSYEQYF
TGTGCCAGCAGTTTCGGACTGCCTTGGAGCTCCAGCTACGAGCAGTACTTC
>NA|15|TRBJ2-3|NA|TRBV7-6
CASSPGDTSTDTQYF
TGTGCCAGCAGCCCCGGGGACACCAGCACAGATACGCAGTATTTT
>NA|15|TRBJ1-2|TRBD1|TRBV9
CASSGQWRGLYGYTF
TGTGCCAGCAGCGGTCAATGGAGGGGGCTCTACGGCTACACCTTC
>NA|16|TRBJ2-7|TRBD1|TRBV4-1
CASSQGGGRGLYEQYF
TGCGCCAGCAGCCAAGGGGGTGGCAGGGGGCTGTACGAGCAGTACTTC
>NA|14|TRBJ1-4|NA|TRBV2
CASGGSDGNEKLFF
TGTGCCAGCGGCGGCAGTGACGGTAATGAAAAACTGTTTTTT
>NA|15|TRBJ2-7|NA|TRBV5-1
CASTQLGGSSYEQYF
TGCGCCAGCACCCAGCTTGGTGGGAGCTCCTACGAGCAGTACTTC
>NA|16|TRBJ2-1|TRBD2|TRBV28
CASSLLAGGYYNEQFF
TGTGCCAGCAGTTTACTAGCGGGAGGGTATTACAATGAGCAGTTCTTC
>NA|13|TRBJ2-7|NA|TRBV30
CAWSRGLSYEQYF
TGTGCCTGGAGTCGAGGACTGAGCTACGAGCAGTACTTC
>NA|14|TRBJ1-2|NA|TRBV28
CASRGAAPNYGYTF
TGTGCCAGCAGAGGGGCAGCTCCTAACTATGGCTACACCTTC
>NA|11|TRBJ1-1|TRBD1|TRBV7-9
CASSLGTGDFF
TGTGCCAGCAGCTTGGGGACAGGGGATTTCTTT
>NA|15|TRBJ2-7|TRBD1|TRBV30
CAWIPPGTGVKEQYF
TGTGCCTGGATTCCGCCCGGGACAGGGGTTAAGGAGCAGTACTTC
>NA|17|TRBJ2-1|TRBD2|TRBV9
CASSVGLAASSYNEQFF
TGTGCCAGCAGCGTTGGACTAGCGGCGAGCTCCTACAATGAGCAGTTCTTC
>few|13|TRBJ2-7|TRBD1|TRBV25-1
CASSEDRGYEQYF
TGTGCCAGCAGTGAGGACAGGGGCTACGAGCAGTACTTC
>NA|16|TRBJ2-4|NA|TRBV5-6
CASSPPGQGVKNIQYF
TGTGCCAGCAGCCCCCCGGGCCAGGGTGTCAAAAACATTCAGTACTTC
>NA|14|TRBJ2-5|TRBD1|TRBV2
CASRGNRGQETQYF
TGTGCCAGCAGGGGAAACAGGGGACAAGAGACCCAGTACTTC
>NA|11|TRBJ2-7|NA|TRBV28
CASSSGYEQYF
TGTGCCAGCAGTTCGGGTTATGAGCAGTACTTC
>NA|14|TRBJ2-1|TRBD2|TRBV5-6
CASSLAGGPDEQFF
TGTGCCAGCAGCTTGGCGGGAGGGCCGGATGAGCAGTTCTTC
>NA|15|TRBJ2-5|TRBD2|TRBV10-3
CATGSAGGLKETQYF
TGTGCCACCGGATCGGCGGGAGGGCTGAAAGAGACCCAGTACTTC
>once|14|TRBJ2-2|NA|TRBV5-1
CASSPSENTGELFF
TGCGCCAGCAGCCCCAGCGAGAACACCGGGGAGCTGTTTTTT
>NA|14|TRBJ1-2|NA|TRBV6-5
CASSPDTGSYGYTF
TGTGCCAGCAGTCCCGACACAGGTTCCTATGGCTACACCTTC
>NA|16|TRBJ2-5|TRBD2|TRBV27
CASSSPRLAGGRTQYF
TGTGCCAGCAGTTCCCCCCGTCTAGCGGGTGGGAGGACCCAGTACTTC
>NA|12|TRBJ2-7|NA|TRBV27
CASSLISGEQYF
TGTGCCAGCAGTTTAATCTCAGGAGAGCAGTACTTC
>NA|18|TRBJ2-5|TRBD2|TRBV7-9
CASSSRPLVSGVQETQYF
TGTGCCAGCAGCTCTAGACCTTTAGTTAGCGGGGTACAAGAGACCCAGTACTTC
>NA|11|TRBJ2-3|NA|TRBV20-1
CSASAEDTQYF
TGCAGTGCTTCGGCGGAGGATACGCAGTATTTT
>NA|16|TRBJ2-1|NA|TRBV5-1
CASSLELSGSGNEQFF
TGCGCCAGCAGCTTGGAGTTGTCGGGATCGGGCAATGAGCAGTTCTTC
>NA|16|TRBJ2-3|TRBD1|TRBV7-8
CASSLRRSGGSDTQYF
TGTGCCAGCAGCTTAAGGCGATCAGGGGGCTCAGATACGCAGTATTTT
>NA|16|TRBJ1-5|NA|TRBV28
CASREAGAGANQPQHF
TGTGCCAGCAGGGAGGCCGGGGCAGGGGCCAATCAGCCCCAGCATTTT
>NA|13|TRBJ2-7|NA|TRBV6-1
CATGVWWRYEQYF
TGTGCCACTGGGGTTTGGTGGAGGTACGAGCAGTACTTC
>NA|15|TRBJ2-3|NA|TRBV6-1
CASSAGFTSTDTQYF
TGTGCCAGCAGTGCAGGGTTTACTAGCACAGATACGCAGTATTTT
>few|13|TRBJ2-1|NA|TRBV11-2
CASSGGTRNEQFF
TGTGCCAGCAGCGGCGGGACCAGGAATGAGCAGTTCTTC
>NA|17|TRBJ2-7|TRBD2|TRBV5-1
CASSLGQGWTSVYEQYF
TGCGCCAGCAGCTTGGGTCAGGGATGGACTAGCGTCTACGAGCAGTACTTC
>once|13|TRBJ1-5|NA|TRBV30
CAWSSDTNQPQHF
TGTGCCTGGAGTTCAGATACCAATCAGCCCCAGCATTTT
>NA|14|TRBJ1-1|NA|TRBV29-1
CSARGIGSGTEAFF
TGCAGCGCCCGGGGGATCGGTTCGGGCACTGAAGCTTTCTTT
>once|15|TRBJ1-5|TRBD1|TRBV7-9
CASSLATGSGQPQHF
TGTGCCAGCAGCTTGGCGACAGGGTCGGGTCAGCCCCAGCATTTT
>NA|15|TRBJ1-1|NA|TRBV30
CAWSVQILPGTEAFF
TGTGCCTGGAGTGTACAGATTTTACCGGGGACTGAAGCTTTCTTT
>NA|16|TRBJ2-6|NA|TRBV28
CASSLRGWAGANVLTF
TGTGCCAGCAGTCTCCGAGGGTGGGCTGGGGCCAACGTCCTGACTTTC
>NA|17|TRBJ2-3|NA|TRBV28
CASSLWSSGVSTDTQYF
TGTGCCAGCAGTTTATGGTCGAGCGGAGTTAGCACAGATACGCAGTATTTT
>NA|11|TRBJ2-5|NA|TRBV11-2
CASSSQETQYF
TGTGCCAGCAGCTCACAAGAGACCCAGTACTTC
>NA|13|TRBJ2-5|NA|TRBV5-6
CASSLAGDETQYF
TGTGCCAGCAGCTTGGCAGGGGACGAGACCCAGTACTTC
>NA|16|TRBJ2-1|NA|TRBV5-6
CAGSQSPGVSYNEQFF
TGTGCCGGCAGCCAATCTCCGGGGGTCTCCTACAATGAGCAGTTCTTC
>NA|13|TRBJ2-3|NA|TRBV5-4
CASSSSLRDTQYF
TGTGCCAGCAGCTCGTCACTGAGAGATACGCAGTATTTT
>NA|14|TRBJ2-7|NA|TRBV10-2
CASRSGDSNYEQYF
TGCGCCAGCAGATCCGGAGACAGCAACTACGAGCAGTACTTC
>NA|14|TRBJ2-7|NA|TRBV7-9
CASGGGGGGGEQYF
TGTGCCAGCGGAGGGGGGGGAGGCGGAGGGGAGCAGTACTTC
>NA|18|TRBJ2-3|TRBD1|TRBV9
CASSELGQGAGYTDTQYF
TGTGCCAGCAGCGAACTCGGACAGGGGGCAGGGTACACAGATACGCAGTATTTT
>NA|14|TRBJ2-7|NA|TRBV5-6
CASSFGGNEGEQYF
TGTGCCAGCAGCTTTGGAGGGAATGAGGGGGAGCAGTACTTC